This T cell receptor beta chain was captured by sequencing in a study of ipilimumab plus nivolumab after autologous stem cell transplantation. V lost 5 bases and J 5 bases, leaving 15 bases between the germline ends. The CDR3 contains 14 residues. Germline V gene data show CDR1 as SSHAT and CDR2 as FNYEAQ (reference sequence). The repertoire was sequenced with immunoSEQ multiplex PCR; TCRdb's copy has only in-frame clones and lacks some. The sample contains tens of thousands of clones, around nine tenths of which appear only once. Starting 14 to 28 days after autologous transplant, ipilimumab 1 mg/kg was given.

The material sequenced was PBMCs, taken in a trial of ipilimumab plus nivolumab as post-transplant consolidation. This TCR derives from a male donor with multiple myeloma. The V and J genes are TRBV7-7 and TRBJ2-5, with D uncertain. The CDR3 coding sequence is TGTGCCAGCAGCCCCAGGTTAGTGCCTGAGACCCAGTACTTC. Translated, it gives CASSPRLVPETQYF.